One and the same sample provided the 2 T cell receptor beta chains below, sequenced in a study of T cell changes during pregnancy in multiple sclerosis. Profiling relied on immunoSEQ multiplex PCR, and the TCRdb table lists in-frame clones only, not all of them. This table has 45,000 to 60,000 clones, 85% to 95% appearing once. Source: CD4+ T cells from peripheral blood mononuclear cells, taken in the third trimester of pregnancy. Receptor source: a female donor with multiple sclerosis, enrolled in a pregnancy study.

This chain links TRBV9 with TRBJ2-5; 9 nucleotides align to TRBD2. CDR3 length: 16 amino acids. The V segment lost 0 bases and the J segment 5 bases; nucleotides outside the gene matches: 8. Germline-derived CDR1 and CDR2 are SGDLS and YYNGEE. The CDR3 loop is CASSVGGGRGRETQYF. For the CDR3, the DNA is TGTGCCAGCAGCGTAGGTGGCGGGAGGGGTCGGGAGACCCAGTACTTC. Variable domain in full (rest from reference TRBV9 and TRBJ2-5): DSGVTQTPKHLITATGQRVTLRCSPRSGDLSVYWYQQSLDQGLQFLIQYYNGEERAKGNILERFSAQQFPDLHSELNLSSLELGDSALYFCASSVGGGRGRETQYFGPGTRLLVL.

The sample holds a few counts of this clone. The chain's CDR3 is CASSFQVNQPQHF. The CDR3 DNA follows: TGTGCCAGCAGTTTCCAGGTAAATCAGCCCCAGCATTTT. The rearrangement joins TRBV28 to TRBJ1-5; no reliable D call. The CDR3 is made up of 13 amino acids. The germline V gene encodes CDR1 MDHEN and CDR2 SYDVKM. V was pared by 3 bases and J by 4 bases, with 7 bases between.